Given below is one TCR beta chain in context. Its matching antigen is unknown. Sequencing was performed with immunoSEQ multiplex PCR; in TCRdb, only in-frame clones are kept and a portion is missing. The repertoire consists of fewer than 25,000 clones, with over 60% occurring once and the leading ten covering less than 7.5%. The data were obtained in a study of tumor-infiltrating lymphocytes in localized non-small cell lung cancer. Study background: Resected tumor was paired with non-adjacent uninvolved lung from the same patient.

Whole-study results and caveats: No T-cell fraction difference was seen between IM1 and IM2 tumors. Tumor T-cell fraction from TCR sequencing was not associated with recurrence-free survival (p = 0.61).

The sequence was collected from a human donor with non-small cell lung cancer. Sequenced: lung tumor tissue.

The CDR3, as DNA: TGTGCCAGCACCTCGCCGACGGGTTCCGGGGCCAACGTCCTGACTTTC. Encoded protein: CASTSPTGSGANVLTF. V usage is TRBV13 and J usage is TRBJ2-6; D gene unclear. Germline CDR1 is PRHDT and CDR2 is FYEKMQ (reference sequence). Trimming shortened V by 7 bases and J by 4 bases, and 17 bases separated the two germline ends. This CDR3 region has 16 residues.